The entry that follows covers one TCR beta chain sequence. These data are taken from a study of blood T cell repertoires in COVID-19. About the study: COVID-19 samples collected from the United States, Italy and Spain covered acute and convalescent phases.

Germline-derived CDR1 and CDR2 are SNHLY and FYNNEI. The CDR3 is 11 residues long. V lost 7 bases and J lost 8, with 11 bases in between. Sequencing used immunoSEQ multiplex PCR; TCRdb keeps in-frame clones, though not all of them. The sample records about 160,000 clones, approximately 88% being singletons. Specimen: peripheral blood. This clonotype was sampled from a woman aged 80 or over with active or convalescent COVID-19. The chain combines TRBV2 with TRBJ1-1; weak D call: TRBD1 (5 bases). The CDR3 loop reads CASTIQAEAFF. The DNA for the CDR3 is TGTGCCAGCACGATACAGGCCGAAGCTTTCTTT.